One and the same sample provided the 32 T cell receptor beta chains below, sequenced in a study of blood T cell repertoires in COVID-19. Clones were read by immunoSEQ multiplex PCR, and TCRdb kept only the in-frame ones, dropping some. Among 120,000 to 150,000 clones, 84% were seen once, and the ten largest hold nearly 3.5%. The sample was PBMCs or T cells enriched from blood (not recorded which). Receptor source: a woman between 45 and 65 years old with acute COVID-19.

CDR3 in amino acids: CASSPGASQPQHF. The CDR3 DNA sequence: TGTGCCAGTAGTCCAGGGGCCAGCCAGCCCCAGCATTTT. The V call is TRBV19, the J call TRBJ1-5, with D maybe TRBD1 (6 bases). V was pared by 5 bases and J by 7 bases, with 12 bases between. Germline CDR1 reads LNHDA; CDR2 reads SQIVND (reference sequence). The CDR3 is 13 amino acids. The full variable domain, completed using reference TRBV19 and TRBJ1-5, is DGGITQSPKYLFRKEGQNVTLSCEQNLNHDAMYWYRQDPGQGLRLIYYSQIVNDFQKGDIAEGYSVSREKKESFPLTVTSAQKNPTAFYLCASSPGASQPQHFGDGTRLSIL.

The chain has TRBV23-1 and TRBJ2-7; D is possibly TRBD1 (7 bases). TRBV23-1 is an ORF, and what it does is uncertain. The CDR3 has 17 residues. V lost 6 bases and J 1 base, leaving 22 bases between the germline ends. The CDR3 DNA reads as TGCGCCAGCAGGATCCGGGACAGCCGGGACTGTTCCTACGAGCAGTACTTC. Protein: CASRIRDSRDCSYEQYF.

The gene calls are TRBV3-1 (or the pseudogene TRBV3-2) and TRBJ2-5, with 8 bases fitting TRBD1. Trimming took 6 bases from V and 4 from J; bases not matched to a gene: 1. Germline values: CDR1 LGHDT, CDR2 YNNKEL (reference sequence). The length of the CDR3 is 12 residues. The DNA for the CDR3 is TGTGCCAGCAGTGACAGGGGAGAGACCCAGTACTTC. This translates into CASSDRGETQYF.

This clone was seen only a few times. The V and J genes are TRBV27 and TRBJ1-2, with a tentative D call TRBD1 (6 bases). This CDR3 has 15 residues. CDR1 and CDR2 from the germline V gene are MNHEY and SMNVEV (reference sequence). V was trimmed by 4 bases and J by 2 bases, leaving 14 bases between them. CDR3 region: CASSSSDRQNYGYTF. DNA for the CDR3: TGTGCCAGCAGTTCCTCGGACAGACAAAACTATGGCTACACCTTC.

The CDR3 loop is CASSFARRRGQPQHF. The CDR3, as DNA: TGTGCCAGCAGCTTTGCACGGAGACGGGGTCAGCCCCAGCATTTT. This chain links TRBV12-1 with TRBJ1-5. TRBV12-1 is assigned pseudogene status. This CDR3 is 15 amino acids long.

The chain carries TRBV5-1 and TRBJ1-2, with D possibly being TRBD1 (5 bases). This CDR3 is built from 14 residues. Germline CDR1 and CDR2: SGHRS and YFSETQ. V gave up 4 bases and J gave up 8 bases, with 18 bases separating them. CDR3 coding DNA: TGCGCCAGCAGCGCGGGACGTTTAGGCGGCGGCTACACCTTC. Encoded protein: CASSAGRLGGGYTF.

The rearrangement joins TRBV28 to TRBJ1-2; tentatively, D is TRBD1 (6 bases). The ends were cut back, 3 bases at V and 4 bases at J, with 9 bases in the middle. The CDR3 length is 13 residues. CDR1 and CDR2 (germline): MDHEN, SYDVKM. The CDR3 DNA is TGTGCCAGCAGTTTCGGACAGATCTATGGCTACACCTTC. Translated: CASSFGQIYGYTF.

The V call is TRBV19, the J call TRBJ2-5, with D possibly matching TRBD2 (7 bases). The CDR3 runs 16 residues. CDR1 and CDR2 from the germline V gene are LNHDA and SQIVND (reference sequence). Trimming removed 2 bases at V and 0 bases at J, with 13 bases between. CDR3 nucleotide sequence: TGTGCCAGTAGTATAAGGGGGGGGTGGTACCAAGAGACCCAGTACTTC. This encodes CASSIRGGWYQETQYF.

This clone was recorded once. V is TRBV19 and J is TRBJ2-7; the match to TRBD1 covers 10 bases. The J segment lost 3 bases and the V segment lost 3 bases, leaving 2 bases of the junction unmatched. The V gene's germline CDR1 is LNHDA and CDR2 SQIVND (reference sequence). There are 14 residues in the CDR3. CDR3 protein: CASSIRTGGYEQYF. The DNA of the CDR3 is TGTGCCAGTAGTATTCGGACAGGGGGCTACGAGCAGTACTTC.

The gene calls are TRBV19 and TRBJ2-5, with 8 bases fitting TRBD2. Germline assignment: CDR1 LNHDA and CDR2 SQIVND (reference sequence). The V gene end was trimmed by 3 bases and the J gene end by 5 bases; junction bases not matched to a gene: 5. The CDR3 is made up of 14 amino acids. This CDR3 reads CASSIPGGRETQYF. CDR3 DNA: TGTGCCAGTAGTATTCCGGGAGGGAGGGAGACCCAGTACTTC.

This chain joins TRBV3-1 (or the pseudogene TRBV3-2) and TRBJ1-4; 9 nucleotides align to TRBD1. After removal of 3 bases from V and 3 bases from J, the junction contained 5 bases not matched to a gene. Germline CDR1 and CDR2: LGHDT and YNNKEL (reference sequence). CDR3 length: 16 amino acids. In DNA, the CDR3 is TGTGCCAGCAGCCAGGGACAGGGAGTCCCTAATGAAAAACTGTTTTTT. This codes for CASSQGQGVPNEKLFF.

This clone has a handful of counts. The chain employs TRBV4-1 and TRBJ1-3; D is unresolved. Per the germline V gene, CDR1 is MGHRA and CDR2 is YSYEKL. V lost 1 base to trimming and J lost 0 bases, with 4 bases between them. This CDR3 comprises 14 residues. Here the CDR3 DNA reads TGCGCCAGCAGCCAAGGCTACTCTGGAAACACCATATATTTT. It encodes CASSQGYSGNTIYF.

The V and J genes are TRBV28 and TRBJ1-2, with D possibly matching TRBD1 (6 bases). V was trimmed by 6 bases and J by 7 bases, leaving 12 bases between them. CDR3 size: 12 residues. CDR1 MDHEN and CDR2 SYDVKM come from the germline V gene. CDR3 nucleotide sequence: TGTGCCAGCAGCCTTCGGGACACTGGCTACACCTTC. Encoded protein: CASSLRDTGYTF.

The chain couples TRBV13 to TRBJ1-1, with D possibly TRBD1 on 6 matching bases. CDR3 size: 14 residues. Per germline, CDR1 PRHDT and CDR2 FYEKMQ (reference sequence). V lost 5 bases to trimming and J lost 1 base, with 11 bases between them. CDR3 sequence: CASSPTGSNTEAFF. The CDR3 nucleotides are TGTGCCAGCAGCCCAACAGGGTCGAACACTGAAGCTTTCTTT.

This clone was picked up a small number of times. J is TRBJ1-1 and V is TRBV11-2; a possible D gene is TRBD1 (6 bases). The CDR3 runs to 15 residues. V lost 1 base to trimming and J lost 4 bases, with 13 bases between them. CDR1 is SGHAT and CDR2 is FQNNGV in the germline V gene. The CDR3 protein is CASSLGPDSITEAFF. CDR3 DNA: TGTGCCAGCAGCTTAGGTCCGGACAGTATCACTGAAGCTTTCTTT. The variable domain in full, with the rest retrieved from reference TRBV11-2 and TRBJ1-1, is EAGVAQSPRYKIIEKRQSVAFWCNPISGHATLYWYQQILGQGPKLLIQFQNNGVVDDSQLPKDRFSAERLKGVDSTLKIQPAKLEDSAVYLCASSLGPDSITEAFFGQGTRLTVV.

The chain combines TRBV7-9 with TRBJ1-1; 8 bases line up with TRBD1. Per germline, CDR1 SEHNR and CDR2 FQNEAQ (reference sequence). V lost 3 bases to trimming and J lost 7 bases; unmatched junction nucleotides: 4. This CDR3 contains 13 residues. In nucleotides, the CDR3 is TGTGCCAGCAGCTTCGGGGACAGGAGTGAAGCTTTCTTT. It translates to CASSFGDRSEAFF. The whole variable domain, filled in from reference TRBV7-9 and TRBJ1-1, reads DTGVSQNPRHKITKRGQNVTFRCDPISEHNRLYWYRQTLGQGPEFLTYFQNEAQLEKSRLLSDRFSAERPKGSFSTLEIQRTEQGDSAMYLCASSFGDRSEAFFGQGTRLTVV.

The V and J genes are TRBV5-6 and TRBJ1-6; TRBD1 is a possible D gene (6 bases). CDR1 is SGHDT and CDR2 is YYEEEE in the germline V gene. Trimming cost V 4 bases and J 2 bases, with 13 bases left between them. The CDR3 is made up of 16 amino acids. This CDR3 is CASSLSRDTYNSPLHF. CDR3 DNA sequence: TGTGCCAGCAGCCTATCCCGGGACACCTATAATTCACCCCTCCACTTT.

In this sample, this clone turned up once. The chain combines TRBV4-2 with TRBJ1-5, with 10 bases lining up with TRBD1. This CDR3 spans 16 amino acids. With V trimmed by 4 bases and J by 5 bases, 8 bases remained unmatched. Germline V gene lookup returns CDR1 LGHNA and CDR2 YNFKEQ. Here the CDR3 DNA reads TGTGCCAGCAGCCCCGAGGGACAGGGGACCGATCAGCCCCAGCATTTT. This gives the protein CASSPEGQGTDQPQHF.

This clone showed up just a few times. The same CDR3 also results from other DNA sequences found in this sample. This sequence joins TRBV6-5 and TRBJ1-2; 9 bases align to TRBD1. The CDR3 is made up of 14 amino acids. Germline trimming cut 2 bases from V and 8 bases from J; bases unmatched to any gene: 6. Germline V gene lookup returns CDR1 MNHEY and CDR2 SVGAGI. CDR3 sequence reads: CASSYTGQGSGYTF. The CDR3 coding sequence is TGTGCCAGCAGTTACACTGGACAGGGGAGCGGCTACACCTTC.

This clone appeared a single time. The chain links TRBV5-1 to TRBJ1-1; 7 bases line up with TRBD1. V lost 4 bases, J lost 2 bases, and 8 bases stayed unmatched. The CDR3 is 15 residues long. The germline V gene has CDR1 SGHRS and CDR2 YFSETQ. CDR3 in amino acids: CASSLARTGNTEAFF. DNA for the CDR3: TGCGCCAGCAGCCTCGCGCGGACAGGAAACACTGAAGCTTTCTTT.

This chain links TRBV3-1 (or the pseudogene TRBV3-2) with TRBJ2-1; weak D call: TRBD1 (6 bases). The germline V and J ends were trimmed by 7 bases and 5 bases, with 15 bases remaining between them. The CDR3 runs to 14 residues. Germline V gene data show CDR1 as LGHDT and CDR2 as YNNKEL (reference sequence). CDR3 region: CASMGSGAHNEQFF. Written as DNA, the CDR3 is TGTGCCAGCATGGGGTCAGGGGCCCACAATGAGCAGTTCTTC.

The CDR3 DNA sequence: TGTGCCTGGAGTGTCGGACAGAACACCGGGGAGCTGTTTTTT. Its protein is CAWSVGQNTGELFF. The V gene is TRBV30, the J gene TRBJ2-2, with D perhaps matching TRBD1 (5 bases). Trimming took 0 bases from V and 1 from J, leaving 6 bases between them. The CDR3 contains 14 residues. Germline V gene sequence: CDR1 GTSNPN, CDR2 SVGIG (reference sequence). The complete variable domain, with remaining parts taken from reference TRBV30 and TRBJ2-2, reads SQTIHQWPATLVQPVGSPLSLECTVEGTSNPNLYWYRQAAGRGLQLLFYSVGIGQISSEVPQNLSASRPQDRQFILSSKKLLLSDSGFYLCAWSVGQNTGELFFGEGSRLTVL.

This sequence joins TRBV19 and TRBJ1-6; 9 nucleotides align to TRBD1. Germline loops: CDR1 LNHDA, CDR2 SQIVND (reference sequence). With 4 bases clipped from V and 8 bases from J, the junction kept 12 bases outside the gene matches. This CDR3 has 17 residues. CDR3 DNA: TGTGCCAGTAGTACCCGATCACAGGGGGCAAGGTATTCACCCCTCCACTTT. Protein sequence: CASSTRSQGARYSPLHF. Full variable domain (outside the CDR3, taken from reference TRBV19 and TRBJ1-6): DGGITQSPKYLFRKEGQNVTLSCEQNLNHDAMYWYRQDPGQGLRLIYYSQIVNDFQKGDIAEGYSVSREKKESFPLTVTSAQKNPTAFYLCASSTRSQGARYSPLHFGNGTRLTVT.

This chain links TRBV3-1 (or the pseudogene TRBV3-2) with TRBJ2-7, with D maybe TRBD2 (5 bases). CDR1 LGHDT and CDR2 YNNKEL come from the germline V gene (reference sequence). The CDR3 consists of 13 residues. Trimming shortened V by 4 bases and J by 7 bases, and 14 bases separated the two germline ends. CDR3 loop: CASSPLTAEEQYF. CDR3 in DNA: TGTGCCAGCAGCCCTCTCACAGCGGAGGAGCAGTACTTC.

CDR3 sequence (DNA): TGCGCCAGCCGAGGACACGGGAACACTGAAGCTTTCTTT. This codes for CASRGHGNTEAFF. The V and J genes are TRBV10-1 and TRBJ1-1, with a tentative D call TRBD1 (5 bases). This CDR3 is built from 13 residues. The germline V gene encodes CDR1 WNHNN and CDR2 SYGVQD (reference sequence). With 8 bases removed from V and 1 base from J, the gap between germline ends came to 11 bases.

The chain couples TRBV7-8 to TRBJ2-5; 7 bases align to TRBD2. The CDR3 loop spans 17 amino acids. Germline values: CDR1 SGHVS, CDR2 FQNEAQ. Losses at the gene ends were 1 base for V and 0 bases for J; bases not matched to a gene: 8. CDR3 in DNA: TGTGCCAGCAGCTTAGTTGGGAGCGGGGAATACCAAGAGACCCAGTACTTC. This sequence encodes CASSLVGSGEYQETQYF.

The rearrangement joins TRBV19 to TRBJ1-1, with D perhaps matching TRBD1 (5 bases). The germline V gene encodes CDR1 LNHDA and CDR2 SQIVND (reference sequence). V gave up 5 bases and J gave up 5 bases, with 27 bases separating them. This CDR3 has 18 residues. In nucleotides, the CDR3 is TGTGCCAGTAGTCATCAAGGGACTAAAACAGGTCCGCGGACTGAAGCTTTCTTT. It encodes CASSHQGTKTGPRTEAFF.

The rearrangement uses TRBV7-9 and TRBJ2-1; TRBD2 is a possible D gene (5 bases). The CDR3 length is 13 residues. Germline CDR1 is SEHNR and CDR2 is FQNEAQ (reference sequence). V was pared by 3 bases and J by 7 bases, with 10 bases between. The CDR3 region has the DNA TGTGCCAGCAGCTTGTCAGCGGCGAATGAGCAGTTCTTC. Protein sequence: CASSLSAANEQFF.

In DNA, the CDR3 is TGTGCCAGCAGCCCGCAACCTCCGGGACTGCACCCCGGGGAGCTGTTTTTT. Its protein product is CASSPQPPGLHPGELFF. The gene calls are TRBV7-2 and TRBJ2-2; TRBD2 might be the D (6 bases). Trimming removed 5 bases from V and 6 bases from J, with 22 bases in between. This CDR3 comprises 17 residues. The germline CDR1 and CDR2 sequences are SGHTA and FQGNSA.

This chain links TRBV9 with TRBJ1-2; D perhaps matches TRBD1 (5 bases). The V end was cut by 6 bases, the J end by 5 bases, with 14 bases between. The germline V gene has CDR1 SGDLS and CDR2 YYNGEE. The CDR3 sequence is 13 residues long. The CDR3 protein is CASNQRAGYGYTF. For the CDR3, the DNA is TGTGCCAGCAATCAAAGGGCAGGGTATGGCTACACCTTC.

The chain is built from TRBV15 and TRBJ2-7; TRBD1 matches 10 bases. Germline V CDR1 and CDR2: LNHNV, YYDKDF (reference sequence). V dropped 8 bases and J dropped 6; count of bases not matched to a gene: 16. There are 16 residues in the CDR3. CDR3 DNA sequence: TGTGCCACCTTCAACGGCCGACAGGGGGCGCGAGGCGAGCAGTACTTC. It is translated as CATFNGRQGARGEQYF.

The chain uses TRBV12-3 or TRBV12-4 and TRBJ1-2, with D unclear. The CDR3 spans 13 residues. The V and J ends lost 4 bases and 1 base respectively, with 7 bases between them. In nucleotides, the CDR3 is TGTGCCAGCAGTTACTTAAATAACTATGGCTACACCTTC. Translating it yields CASSYLNNYGYTF.